These T cell receptor beta chains were read from a single sample in a study of CD8+ T cells in alopecia areata. Libraries were prepared by immunoSEQ multiplex PCR; TCRdb keeps only in-frame clonotypes and omits some of them. The data hold some 240,000 clones, with 50% to 60% observed a single time. Sequencing used CD4+ T cells sorted from blood, obtained at week 0. Every receptor here comes from a human donor with alopecia areata. CDR3s include the opening cysteine and the closing phenylalanine or tryptophan. Each record gives: J gene, clone size, D gene, V gene, CDR3 protein, CDR3 DNA. D genes are given only for firm matches. Clone size appears in some rows only: once, few, many, or a class for an expanded clone.

TRBJ2-7 | - | - | TRBV10-3 | CAISESLVSEQYF | TGTGCCATCAGTGAGTCCCTAGTAAGCGAGCAGTACTTC
TRBJ1-1 | once | - | TRBV11-2 | CASSRADCGEAFF | TGTGCCAGCAGCCGAGCGGATTGCGGTGAAGCTTTCTTT
TRBJ1-5 | - | - | TRBV10-3 | CAIRQGNQPQHF | TGTGCCATCAGACAGGGCAATCAGCCCCAGCATTTT
TRBJ1-2 | once | - | TRBV25-1 | CASSEYLGGLIEGYTF | TGTGCCAGCAGTGAATATTTGGGGGGCTTAATAGAAGGCTACACCTTC
TRBJ2-2 | - | - | TRBV9 | CASSVVPRLAGNTGELFF | TGTGCCAGCAGCGTAGTCCCCCGGTTGGCAGGAAACACCGGGGAGCTGTTTTTT
TRBJ1-4 | - | - | TRBV30 | CAWSVRGGKLFF | TGTGCCTGGAGTGTACGTGGGGGAAAACTGTTTTTT
TRBJ1-1 | - | - | TRBV4-1 | CASSQVLFYNTEAFF | TGCGCCAGCAGCCAAGTCTTATTCTATAACACTGAAGCTTTCTTT
TRBJ1-6 | few | - | TRBV30 | CAWSLPASPLHF | TGTGCCTGGAGTCTCCCGGCGTCACCCCTCCACTTT
TRBJ1-1 | - | - | TRBV2 | CASITTGGTEAFF | TGTGCCAGCATTACGACAGGTGGCACTGAAGCTTTCTTT
TRBJ1-2 | - | - | TRBV6-5 | CASSPGRFGGYTF | TGTGCCAGCAGTCCAGGCAGGTTTGGAGGCTACACCTTC
TRBJ2-7 | - | - | TRBV6-5 | CASSLLRGVEQYF | TGTGCCAGCAGTCTTCTCAGGGGAGTCGAGCAGTACTTC
TRBJ2-7 | - | TRBD2 | TRBV27 | CASRGAGGTHNEQYF | TGTGCCAGCAGAGGGGCGGGAGGAACACATAACGAGCAGTACTTC
TRBJ1-5 | - | TRBD1 | TRBV6-6 | CASSPDRGLYQPQHF | TGTGCCAGCAGCCCCGACAGGGGGCTCTATCAGCCCCAGCATTTT
TRBJ2-2 | - | TRBD1 | TRBV5-1 | CASSLEGTAKGELFF | TGCGCCAGCAGCTTGGAAGGGACAGCCAAAGGGGAGCTGTTTTTT
TRBJ2-7 | - | TRBD2 | TRBV9 | CASSVGGSGHYEQYF | TGTGCCAGCAGCGTAGGAGGTAGCGGGCACTACGAGCAGTACTTC
TRBJ2-3 | - | - | TRBV6-1 | CASTPQGGRTDTQYF | TGTGCCAGCACCCCACAGGGAGGGCGCACAGATACGCAGTATTTT
TRBJ2-2 | - | - | TRBV25-1 | CASSEQGNTGELFF | TGTGCCAGCAGTGAACAGGGAAACACCGGGGAGCTGTTTTTT
TRBJ2-5 | few | - | TRBV4-1 | CASSQPSQDTQYF | TGCGCCAGCAGCCAACCCTCTCAAGATACCCAGTACTTC
TRBJ1-5 | - | - | TRBV30 | CAWSSMGNQPQHF | TGTGCCTGGAGTTCGATGGGGAATCAGCCCCAGCATTTT
TRBJ1-6 | - | TRBD1 | TRBV2 | CASSEGDRGNSPLHF | TGTGCCAGCAGTGAGGGGGACAGGGGTAATTCACCCCTCCACTTT
TRBJ1-5 | - | - | TRBV5-1 | CASSLEGVSNQPQHF | TGCGCCAGCAGCTTGGAAGGGGTCAGCAATCAGCCCCAGCATTTT
TRBJ1-1 | many | TRBD1 | TRBV2 | CASAGTEGTEAFF | TGTGCCAGTGCCGGGACAGAGGGCACTGAAGCTTTCTTT
TRBJ1-1 | - | - | TRBV7-9 | CASSLVVGGNTEAFF | TGTGCCAGCAGCTTAGTAGTAGGAGGGAACACTGAAGCTTTCTTT
TRBJ2-7 | - | - | TRBV6-1 | CASSRQLYEQYF | TGTGCCAGCAGTAGACAGCTCTACGAGCAGTACTTC
TRBJ1-1 | few | - | TRBV29-1 | CSVRVRGEAFF | TGCAGCGTCCGGGTACGGGGAGAAGCTTTCTTT
TRBJ2-4 | - | TRBD1 | TRBV2 | CASRHADRANIQYF | TGTGCCAGCAGACACGCGGACAGGGCAAACATTCAGTACTTC
TRBJ2-7 | few | - | TRBV6-5 | CASRYHGGAYEQYF | TGTGCCAGCAGATATCACGGAGGGGCCTACGAGCAGTACTTC
TRBJ1-2 | - | - | TRBV13 | CASSSQGYYGYTF | TGTGCCAGCAGCTCACAAGGGTACTATGGCTACACCTTC
TRBJ1-1 | - | TRBD1 | TRBV6-5 | CASSWGQGGTEAFF | TGTGCCAGCAGTTGGGGACAGGGTGGCACTGAAGCTTTCTTT
TRBJ1-1 | - | TRBD1 | TRBV29-1 | CCVTGQENTEAFF | TGCTGCGTGACGGGACAGGAGAACACTGAAGCTTTCTTT
TRBJ1-1 | - | - | TRBV5-1 | CASSLDRVLDTEAFF | TGCGCCAGCAGCTTGGATAGGGTTCTGGACACTGAAGCTTTCTTT
TRBJ2-7 | - | - | TRBV5-1 | CASSSRRDFSYEQYF | TGCGCCAGCAGCTCCCGGAGGGACTTCTCCTACGAGCAGTACTTC
TRBJ2-7 | - | - | TRBV18 | CASSLTLDSGGYF | TGTGCCAGCTCCCTGACACTCGACAGTGGTGGGTACTTC
TRBJ2-1 | - | TRBD2 | TRBV5-1 | CASSLIWGGRSYNEQFF | TGCGCCAGCAGCCTAATCTGGGGCGGGAGGTCCTACAATGAGCAGTTCTTC
TRBJ2-6 | - | - | TRBV30 | CAWRGQFSGANVLTF | TGTGCCTGGAGAGGACAATTCTCTGGGGCCAACGTCCTGACTTTC
TRBJ2-7 | - | TRBD2 | TRBV6-5 | CASTSGIYEQYF | TGTGCCAGCACTAGCGGGATCTACGAGCAGTACTTC
TRBJ2-1 | - | - | TRBV11-2 | CASSFEDGDNEQFF | TGTGCCAGCAGCTTCGAGGACGGAGACAATGAGCAGTTCTTC
TRBJ1-2 | few | - | TRBV9 | CASNPTGAGGYTF | TGTGCCAGCAACCCGACAGGAGCGGGAGGCTACACCTTC
TRBJ2-7 | few | - | TRBV28 | CASSTYEQYF | TGTGCCAGCAGTACCTACGAGCAGTACTTC
TRBJ2-4 | - | - | TRBV6-5 | CASSYSREGSIQYF | TGTGCCAGCAGTTACTCGCGGGAAGGGAGCATTCAGTACTTC
TRBJ2-4 | few | TRBD1 | TRBV6-5 | CASSRPGTGNQYF | TGTGCCAGCAGCCGTCCCGGGACAGGGAATCAGTACTTC
TRBJ2-3 | - | - | TRBV5-1 | CASSRWAGPTSTDTQYF | TGCGCCAGCAGCCGATGGGCGGGTCCCACTAGCACAGATACGCAGTATTTT
TRBJ2-3 | - | - | TRBV10-3 | CAIARGPSTDTQYF | TGTGCCATAGCCCGCGGCCCCTCCACAGATACGCAGTATTTT
TRBJ1-4 | - | TRBD1 | TRBV7-9 | CASSGTGDNEKLFF | TGTGCCAGCTCCGGGACAGGGGATAATGAAAAACTGTTTTTT
TRBJ2-5 | few | - | TRBV4-1 | CASSLGRGPQETQYF | TGCGCCAGCAGCCTGGGACGGGGACCTCAAGAGACCCAGTACTTC
TRBJ1-2 | few | - | TRBV30 | CAAGVDYGYTF | TGTGCCGCCGGGGTCGACTATGGCTACACCTTC
TRBJ2-2 | - | - | TRBV4-2 | CASSQDLTGNTGELFF | TGTGCCAGCAGCCAAGATCTAACCGGGAACACCGGGGAGCTGTTTTTT
TRBJ2-1 | - | TRBD2 | TRBV30 | CAWRRERLAGAEQFF | TGTGCCTGGAGGCGGGAGAGACTAGCTGGGGCTGAGCAGTTCTTC
TRBJ1-2 | - | TRBD1 | TRBV18 | CASSQDRSGYTF | TGTGCCAGCTCGCAGGACAGGTCTGGCTACACCTTC
TRBJ2-1 | few | - | TRBV29-1 | CSVEVAAQINEQFF | TGCAGCGTTGAAGTAGCGGCCCAGATCAATGAGCAGTTCTTC
TRBJ2-3 | - | TRBD1 | TRBV7-8 | CASSLGQGAADTQYF | TGTGCCAGCAGCTTGGGACAGGGGGCAGCAGATACGCAGTATTTT
TRBJ2-3 | - | - | TRBV7-6 | CASSPPAGSHTDTQYF | TGTGCCAGCAGCCCCCCGGCAGGGTCTCACACAGATACGCAGTATTTT
TRBJ2-7 | - | - | TRBV15 | CATSRRLERVGEQYF | TGTGCCACCAGCAGACGGCTGGAAAGGGTAGGCGAGCAGTACTTC